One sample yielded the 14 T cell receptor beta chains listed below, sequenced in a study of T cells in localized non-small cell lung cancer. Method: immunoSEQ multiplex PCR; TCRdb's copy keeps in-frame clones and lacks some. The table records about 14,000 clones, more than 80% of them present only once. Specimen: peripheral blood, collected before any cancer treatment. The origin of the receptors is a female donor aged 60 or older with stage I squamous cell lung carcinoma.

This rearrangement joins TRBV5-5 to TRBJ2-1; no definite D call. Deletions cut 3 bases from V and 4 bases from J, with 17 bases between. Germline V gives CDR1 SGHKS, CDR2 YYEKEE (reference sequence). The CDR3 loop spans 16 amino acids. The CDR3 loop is CASSWAITMLYNEQFF. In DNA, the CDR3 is TGTGCCAGCAGCTGGGCGATAACTATGCTATACAATGAGCAGTTCTTC.

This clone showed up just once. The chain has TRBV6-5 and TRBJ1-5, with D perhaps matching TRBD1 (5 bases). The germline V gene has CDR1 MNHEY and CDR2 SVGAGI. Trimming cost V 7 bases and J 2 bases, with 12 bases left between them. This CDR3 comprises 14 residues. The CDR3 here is CASIGGVGNQPQHF. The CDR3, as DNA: TGTGCCAGCATCGGAGGGGTGGGCAATCAGCCCCAGCATTTT.

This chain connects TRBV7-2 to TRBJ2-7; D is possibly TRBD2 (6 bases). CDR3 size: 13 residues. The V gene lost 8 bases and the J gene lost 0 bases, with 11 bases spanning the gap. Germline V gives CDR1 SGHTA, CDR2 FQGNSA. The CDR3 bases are TGTGCCAGCGGGACTGTCAGCTCCTACGAGCAGTACTTC. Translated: CASGTVSSYEQYF.

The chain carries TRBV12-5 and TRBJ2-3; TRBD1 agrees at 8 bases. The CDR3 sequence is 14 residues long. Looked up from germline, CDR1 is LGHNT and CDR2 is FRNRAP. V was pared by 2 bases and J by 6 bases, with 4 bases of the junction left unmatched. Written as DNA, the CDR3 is TGTGCTAGTGGTTTGTCGAACAGGGGGGATACGCAGTATTTT. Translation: CASGLSNRGDTQYF.

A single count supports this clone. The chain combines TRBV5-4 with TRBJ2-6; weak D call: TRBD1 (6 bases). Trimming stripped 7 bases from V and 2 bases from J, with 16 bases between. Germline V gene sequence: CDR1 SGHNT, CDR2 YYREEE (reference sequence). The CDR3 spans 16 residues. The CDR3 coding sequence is TGTGCCAGCTTTCCCCAAAAGGGGGCTGGGGCCAACGTCCTGACTTTC. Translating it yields CASFPQKGAGANVLTF.

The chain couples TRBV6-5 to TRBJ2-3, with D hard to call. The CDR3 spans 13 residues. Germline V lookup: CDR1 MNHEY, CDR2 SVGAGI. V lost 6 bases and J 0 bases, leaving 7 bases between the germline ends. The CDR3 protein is CASRWPSTDTQYF. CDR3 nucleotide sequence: TGTGCCAGCAGATGGCCGAGCACAGATACGCAGTATTTT.

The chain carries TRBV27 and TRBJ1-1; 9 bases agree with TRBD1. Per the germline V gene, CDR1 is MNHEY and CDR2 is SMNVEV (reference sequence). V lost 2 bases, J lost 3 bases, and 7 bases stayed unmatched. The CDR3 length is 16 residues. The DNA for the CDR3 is TGTGCCAGCAGTTTACATGGGACAGGGTATCACACTGAAGCTTTCTTT. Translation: CASSLHGTGYHTEAFF.

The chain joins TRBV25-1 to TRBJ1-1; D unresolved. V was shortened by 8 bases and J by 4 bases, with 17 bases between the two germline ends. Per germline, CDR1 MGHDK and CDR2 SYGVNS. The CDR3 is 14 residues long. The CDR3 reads CASVRGGSTTEAFF. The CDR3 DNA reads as TGTGCCAGCGTTCGAGGAGGGTCGACCACTGAAGCTTTCTTT.

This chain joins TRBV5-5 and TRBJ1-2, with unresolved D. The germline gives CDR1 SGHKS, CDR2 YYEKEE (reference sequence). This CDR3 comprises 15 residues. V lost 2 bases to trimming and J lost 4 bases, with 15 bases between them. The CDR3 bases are TGTGCCAGCAGCTTAATTCCCCGCTCCTTCTATGGCTACACCTTC. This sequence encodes CASSLIPRSFYGYTF.

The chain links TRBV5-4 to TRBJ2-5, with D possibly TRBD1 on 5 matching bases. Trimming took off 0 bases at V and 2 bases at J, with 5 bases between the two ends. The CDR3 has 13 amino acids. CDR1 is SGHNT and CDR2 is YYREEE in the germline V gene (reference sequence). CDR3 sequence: CASSLGQQETQYF. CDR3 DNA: TGTGCCAGCAGCTTGGGACAGCAAGAGACCCAGTACTTC. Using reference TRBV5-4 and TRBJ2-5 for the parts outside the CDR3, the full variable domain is ETGVTQSPTHLIKTRGQQVTLRCSSQSGHNTVSWYQQALGQGPQFIFQYYREEENGRGNFPPRFSGLQFPNYSSELNVNALELDDSALYLCASSLGQQETQYFGPGTRLLVL.

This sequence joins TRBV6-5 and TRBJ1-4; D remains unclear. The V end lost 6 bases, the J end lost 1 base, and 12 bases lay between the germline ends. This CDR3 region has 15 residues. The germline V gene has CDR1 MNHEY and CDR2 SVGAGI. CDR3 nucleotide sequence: TGTGCCAGCAGGGCGACTTGGGGAACTAATGAAAAACTGTTTTTT. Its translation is CASRATWGTNEKLFF.

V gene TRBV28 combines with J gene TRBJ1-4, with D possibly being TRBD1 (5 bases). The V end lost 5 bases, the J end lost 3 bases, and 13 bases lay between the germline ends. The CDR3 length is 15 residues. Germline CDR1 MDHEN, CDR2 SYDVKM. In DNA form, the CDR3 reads TGTGCCAGCAGTACCCGGGGAGGGGCTAATGAAAAACTGTTTTTT. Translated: CASSTRGGANEKLFF.

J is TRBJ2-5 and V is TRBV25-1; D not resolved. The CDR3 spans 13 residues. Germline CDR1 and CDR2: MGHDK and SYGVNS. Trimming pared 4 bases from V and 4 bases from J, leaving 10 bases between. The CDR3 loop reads CASSGYGGETQYF. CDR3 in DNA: TGTGCCAGCAGTGGGTACGGCGGAGAGACCCAGTACTTC.

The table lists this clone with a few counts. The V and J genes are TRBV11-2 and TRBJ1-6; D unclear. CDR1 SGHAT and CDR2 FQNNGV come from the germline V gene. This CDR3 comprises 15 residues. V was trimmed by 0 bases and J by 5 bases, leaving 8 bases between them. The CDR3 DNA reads TGTGCCAGCAGCTTAGAAACGGGGAATAATTCACCCCTCCACTTT. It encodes CASSLETGNNSPLHF.